This T cell receptor (beta chain) was retrieved from a study of Graves' ophthalmopathy and Graves' hyperthyroidism. V gave up 7 bases and J gave up 6 bases, with 15 bases separating them. This CDR3 region has 12 residues. The germline gives CDR1 SQVTM, CDR2 ANQGSEA. Researchers took RNA transcripts and amplified TCR beta CDR3 regions from them. The library came from an HTBI-primed first-round RT-PCR and a second-round multiplex PCR. TCRdb reanalysed the multiplex PCR reads using MiXCR and keeps one entry per CDR3 protein. The table includes some 1.1 million distinct CDR3 sequences, roughly 35% detected once.

The rearrangement joins TRBV29-1 to TRBJ1-2, with a tentative D call TRBD1 (6 bases). The sample comprised peripheral blood or thyroid tissue (not recorded which). The sequence derives from an adult man with Graves' hyperthyroidism. The CDR3 here is CSAQDRIHGYTF. CDR3 in DNA: TGCAGCGCTCAGGACAGAATTCATGGCTACACCTTC. Full variable domain (remainder filled in from reference TRBV29-1 and TRBJ1-2): SAVISQKPSRDICQRGTSLTIQCQVDSQVTMMFWYRQQPGQSLTLIATANQGSEATYESGFVIDKFPISRPNLTFSTLTVSNMSPEDSSIYLCSAQDRIHGYTFGSGTRLTVV.